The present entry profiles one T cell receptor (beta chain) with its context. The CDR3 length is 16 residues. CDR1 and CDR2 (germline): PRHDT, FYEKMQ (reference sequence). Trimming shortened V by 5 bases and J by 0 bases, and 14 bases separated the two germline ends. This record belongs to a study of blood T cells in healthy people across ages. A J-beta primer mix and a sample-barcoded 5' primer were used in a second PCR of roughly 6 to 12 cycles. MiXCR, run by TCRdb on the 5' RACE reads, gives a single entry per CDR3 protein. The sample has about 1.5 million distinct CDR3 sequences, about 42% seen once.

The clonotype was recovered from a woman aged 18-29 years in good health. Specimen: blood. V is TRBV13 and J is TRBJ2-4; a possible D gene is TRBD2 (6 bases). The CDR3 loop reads CASSHPGLLAKNIQYF. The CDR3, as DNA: TGTGCCAGCAGCCACCCGGGACTGCTAGCCAAAAACATTCAGTACTTC.